Below, 21 T cell receptor beta chains from the same sample are listed, as sequenced in a study of blood T cell repertoires in COVID-19. Assay: immunoSEQ multiplex PCR; the TCRdb copy retains only in-frame clones and omits some. The sample consists of tens of thousands of clones, about 95% of them appearing once. The sequenced sample was peripheral blood. Every receptor here comes from a human donor with active COVID-19. The donor label of this sample is uncertain.

This chain links TRBV12-3 or TRBV12-4 with TRBJ1-3; D is ambiguous. The CDR3 is 13 amino acids. Trimming removed 3 bases at V and 2 bases at J, with 5 bases between. The CDR3 sequence is CASSLGPGNTIYF. The CDR3 DNA follows: TGTGCCAGCAGTTTGGGCCCTGGAAACACCATATATTTT.

The gene calls are TRBV10-3 and TRBJ1-5; TRBD1 might be the D (6 bases). The CDR3 has 13 amino acids. Germline lookup yields CDR1 ENHRY and CDR2 SYGVKD. The ends were cut back, 6 bases at V and 3 bases at J, with 9 bases in the middle. CDR3 bases: TGTGCCATCAGGGGGGGGGCCAATCAGCCCCAGCATTTT. This sequence encodes CAIRGGANQPQHF.

CDR3 sequence reads: CASSQEYGGVSYGYTF. CDR3 nucleotides: TGTGCCAGCAGCCAAGAATACGGCGGAGTCTCCTATGGCTACACCTTC. The gene calls are TRBV3-1 (or the pseudogene TRBV3-2) and TRBJ1-2, with unresolved D. Germline CDR1 and CDR2: LGHDT and YNNKEL (reference sequence). The CDR3 loop spans 16 amino acids. V gave up 0 bases and J gave up 4 bases, with 15 bases separating them.

The chain uses TRBV5-1 and TRBJ2-7, with 9 bases lining up with TRBD1. Germline trimming cut 0 bases from V and 3 bases from J; bases unmatched to any gene: 4. From germline, CDR1 is SGHRS and CDR2 YFSETQ. The CDR3 spans 15 residues. CDR3 in amino acids: CASSLGTGDIYEQYF. In DNA form, the CDR3 reads TGCGCCAGCAGCTTGGGGACAGGGGATATCTACGAGCAGTACTTC.

The V gene is TRBV7-9, the J gene TRBJ1-4; D unclear. The CDR3 is made up of 12 amino acids. CDR1 is SEHNR, CDR2 FQNEAQ, per germline (reference sequence). Trimming pared 1 base from V and 6 bases from J, leaving 3 bases between. CDR3 sequence: CASSLVDEKLFF. The CDR3, as DNA: TGTGCCAGCAGCTTAGTCGATGAAAAACTGTTTTTT.

This sequence joins TRBV6-5 and TRBJ2-7, with D perhaps TRBD1 (5 bases). Trimming removed 0 bases at V and 0 bases at J, with 12 bases between. The CDR3 sequence is 16 residues long. Germline V gene data show CDR1 as MNHEY and CDR2 as SVGAGI. CDR3 region: CASSYSVDRHSYEQYF. The DNA for the CDR3 is TGTGCCAGCAGTTACTCAGTAGACAGACACTCCTACGAGCAGTACTTC.

The chain combines TRBV5-5 with TRBJ2-1, with 7 bases aligning to TRBD2. Looked up from germline, CDR1 is SGHKS and CDR2 is YYEKEE (reference sequence). CDR3 length: 16 residues. The trim removed 0 bases at V and 11 bases at J, leaving 14 bases unmatched. CDR3 DNA sequence: TGTGCCAGCAGCTTGGCACCGCTCCAGGGCGGGGGAAAGCAGTTCTTC. The encoded protein is CASSLAPLQGGGKQFF.

The chain couples TRBV11-2 to TRBJ2-7; TRBD1 matches 8 bases. CDR3 length: 18 residues. J lost 5 bases, V lost 0 bases, and 15 bases had no gene match. CDR1 and CDR2 from the germline V gene are SGHAT and FQNNGV. DNA for the CDR3: TGTGCCAGCAGCTTAGATTGGGAGGCAGGGGGCTTGTTGGACGAGCAGTACTTC. This codes for CASSLDWEAGGLLDEQYF.

This clone was found a few times. V and J are TRBV6-2 or TRBV6-3 and TRBJ1-5; D not resolved. This CDR3 is 13 amino acids long. Germline V gene lookup returns CDR1 MNHEY and CDR2 SVGEGT. Deletions cut 2 bases from V and 7 bases from J, with 9 bases between. CDR3 sequence: CASSYEGVQPQHF. CDR3 in DNA: TGTGCCAGCAGTTACGAGGGCGTCCAGCCCCAGCATTTT.

V and J are TRBV2 and TRBJ2-1, with TRBD2 as a possible D gene (5 bases). The CDR3 runs to 14 residues. Germline assignment: CDR1 SNHLY and CDR2 FYNNEI. Trimming shortened V by 6 bases and J by 9 bases, and 18 bases separated the two germline ends. CDR3 DNA sequence: TGTGCCAGCAGCGGGGTTTTGGGGAAGGGTGAGCAGTTCTTC. Its protein is CASSGVLGKGEQFF. Based on the CDR3 plus reference TRBV2 and TRBJ2-1, the full variable domain is EPEVTQTPSHQVTQMGQEVILRCVPISNHLYFYWYRQILGQKVEFLVSFYNNEISEKSEIFDDQFSVERPDGSNFTLKIRSTKLEDSAMYFCASSGVLGKGEQFFGPGTRLTVL.

This chain joins TRBV3-1 (or the pseudogene TRBV3-2) and TRBJ1-5; 10 nucleotides match TRBD1. The CDR3 is 16 residues long. The germline CDR1 and CDR2 sequences are LGHDT and YNNKEL (reference sequence). The V and J ends lost 5 bases and 4 bases, in that order; junction bases with no gene match: 8. CDR3 amino acids: CASSSSGTGVNQPQHF. Here the CDR3 DNA reads TGTGCCAGCAGCTCCTCCGGGACAGGGGTTAATCAGCCCCAGCATTTT.

V usage is TRBV27 and J usage is TRBJ2-1; 10 bases agree with TRBD2. Per germline, CDR1 MNHEY and CDR2 SMNVEV (reference sequence). V trimming: 6 bases; J trimming: 15 bases; junction bases outside the gene matches: 11. The CDR3 has 13 residues. The CDR3 loop is CASRPGLAVIWFF. DNA for the CDR3: TGTGCCAGCAGGCCCGGACTAGCGGTGATCTGGTTCTTC.

This clone was seen once. The chain joins TRBV7-6 to TRBJ2-7, with TRBD1 identical over 8 bases. CDR1 SGHVS and CDR2 FNYEAQ come from the germline V gene. J gave up 2 bases and V 0 bases, and 6 bases lay outside the gene matches. The CDR3 spans 16 residues. The CDR3: CASSLALTGAAYEQYF. The CDR3 DNA reads as TGTGCCAGCAGCTTAGCCCTGACAGGGGCAGCCTACGAGCAGTACTTC. The whole variable domain, remainder taken from reference TRBV7-6 and TRBJ2-7, is GAGVSQSPRYKVTKRGQDVALRCDPISGHVSLYWYRQALGQGPEFLTYFNYEAQQDKSGLPNDRFSAERPEGSISTLTIQRTEQRDSAMYRCASSLALTGAAYEQYFGPGTRLTVT.

V is TRBV15 and J is TRBJ2-7; TRBD2 might be the D (5 bases). The CDR3 has 9 residues. Trimming removed 7 bases from V and 9 bases from J, with 7 bases in between. From germline, CDR1 is LNHNV and CDR2 YYDKDF (reference sequence). The CDR3 loop is CATNRGQYF. The CDR3 nucleotides are TGTGCCACCAACCGGGGGCAGTACTTC.

CDR3 amino acids: CASSSPEGLVSTDTQYF. The CDR3 coding sequence is TGCGCCAGCAGCTCACCTGAGGGACTAGTTTCCACAGATACGCAGTATTTT. V gene TRBV5-1 combines with J gene TRBJ2-3; 8 bases align to TRBD2. The length of the CDR3 is 17 residues. The V and J ends lost 3 bases and 2 bases, in that order; junction bases with no gene match: 11. The germline V gene has CDR1 SGHRS and CDR2 YFSETQ.

The chain recombines TRBV6-7 with TRBJ2-7; TRBD2 aligns across 14 bases. TRBV6-7 qualifies as an ORF whose function is uncertain. Losses at the gene ends were 2 bases for V and 7 bases for J; bases not matched to a gene: 13. CDR3 length: 18 amino acids. DNA of the CDR3: TGTGCCAGCAGTTACGGGACTAGCGGGAGCCCCGGGGGGCGGGAGCAGTACTTC. Protein product: CASSYGTSGSPGGREQYF.

This sequence joins TRBV7-6 and TRBJ2-5; 7 positions match TRBD2. Germline V lookup: CDR1 SGHVS, CDR2 FNYEAQ. The CDR3 sequence is 17 residues long. The trim removed 5 bases at V and 5 bases at J, leaving 17 bases unmatched. CDR3 sequence reads: CASSPSWLAAARETQYF. In DNA form, the CDR3 reads TGTGCCAGCAGCCCATCCTGGCTAGCGGCCGCTCGGGAGACCCAGTACTTC.

This sequence joins TRBV12-3 or TRBV12-4 and TRBJ2-1; no reliable D call. The V end was cut by 10 bases, the J end by 8 bases, with 15 bases between. CDR3 length equals 12 residues. The CDR3 sequence: CATTQPGYEQFF. CDR3 coding DNA: TGTGCCACCACCCAGCCCGGGTATGAGCAGTTCTTC.

This chain uses TRBV14 with TRBJ1-3; 8 bases map to TRBD1. The CDR3 runs to 15 residues. Germline CDR1 SGHDN, CDR2 FVKESK. The V gene end was trimmed by 5 bases and the J gene end by 0 bases; junction bases not matched to a gene: 3. The CDR3 nucleotides read TGTGCCAGCAGCGGACAGGGAAGCTCTGGAAACACCATATATTTT. Protein product: CASSGQGSSGNTIYF.

The chain carries TRBV29-1 and TRBJ2-1, with 7 bases fitting TRBD2. Germline CDR1 reads SQVTM; CDR2 reads ANQGSEA. The CDR3 sequence is 14 residues long. The V gene end was trimmed by 5 bases and the J gene end by 0 bases; junction bases not matched to a gene: 4. CDR3 DNA sequence: TGCAGCGTTCTCGGCGGGAGCTCCTACAATGAGCAGTTCTTC. Translated: CSVLGGSSYNEQFF.

This clone appeared once. V usage is TRBV11-2 and J usage is TRBJ2-5, with 7 bases lining up with TRBD1. CDR1 SGHAT and CDR2 FQNNGV come from the germline V gene. V was pared by 5 bases and J by 2 bases, with 5 bases of the junction left unmatched. The CDR3 consists of 14 residues. DNA for the CDR3: TGTGCCAGCAGCCCGACAGGGCGGCAAGAGACCCAGTACTTC. Translating it yields CASSPTGRQETQYF.